These 27 T cell receptor beta chains originate from one sample sequenced in a study of blood T cell repertoires in COVID-19. Method: immunoSEQ multiplex PCR; TCRdb's copy keeps in-frame clones and lacks some. The sample contains 75,000 to 100,000 clones, about 87% of which appear only once. Sequences were obtained from peripheral blood. The receptors were gathered from a human donor in a cohort sampled during active COVID-19.

The CDR3 nucleotides are TGTGCCAGCAGCCATGGGCCCAAGGCTGGCGAGCAGTACTTC. Translated: CASSHGPKAGEQYF. The V gene is TRBV4-2, the J gene TRBJ2-7; D not resolved. Germline values: CDR1 LGHNA, CDR2 YNFKEQ. The CDR3 spans 14 residues. The germline V and J ends were trimmed by 3 bases and 6 bases, with 15 bases remaining between them.

This clone appeared once. This chain joins TRBV7-9 and TRBJ2-5; a weak D match, TRBD2 (5 bases). The CDR3 sequence is 15 residues long. V lost 3 bases to trimming and J lost 7 bases, with 18 bases between them. Germline assignment: CDR1 SEHNR and CDR2 FQNEAQ (reference sequence). The CDR3 loop reads CASSLVRTKRWTQYF. In DNA, the CDR3 is TGTGCCAGCAGCTTGGTGCGGACGAAGCGGTGGACCCAGTACTTC.

This chain joins TRBV21-1 and TRBJ2-2; the table's D call TRBD1 went unverified against the DNA. TRBV21-1 is reported as a pseudogene. CDR3 length: 16 residues. The CDR3 DNA reads as TGTGCCAGCAGCAAACTAGCAGGGGCAAACACCGGGGAGCTGTTTTTT. Protein sequence: CASSKLAGANTGELFF.

The genes are TRBV7-2 and TRBJ2-3, with D possibly being TRBD2 (5 bases). Germline V CDR1 and CDR2: SGHTA, FQGNSA. Between the trimmed V and J ends, which lost 5 bases and 8 bases, there was a span of 23 bases. The CDR3 sequence is 16 residues long. In nucleotides, the CDR3 is TGTGCCAGCAGCCCCTACAGTTCTCCAGGCGGGCCTACGCAGTATTTT. Amino acid sequence: CASSPYSSPGGPTQYF.

This clone came up once. The V gene is TRBV18, the J gene TRBJ1-2; TRBD1 matches at 12 bases. Looked up from germline, CDR1 is KGHSH and CDR2 is LQKENI. V shed 2 bases, J shed 7 bases, and the junction held 8 bases outside the gene matches. The CDR3 spans 16 residues. The CDR3: CASSPTEGQGAIGYTF. CDR3 DNA: TGTGCCAGCTCACCAACGGAGGGACAGGGGGCGATTGGCTACACCTTC.

This clone has only a few counts. The chain carries TRBV7-9 and TRBJ2-2; possible D gene TRBD1, 6 bases. Trimming cost V 2 bases and J 0 bases, with 10 bases left between them. Germline V lookup: CDR1 SEHNR, CDR2 FQNEAQ (reference sequence). This CDR3 comprises 16 residues. The CDR3 protein is CASSLSGAANTGELFF. As DNA, the CDR3 is TGTGCCAGCAGCTTATCAGGGGCGGCGAACACCGGGGAGCTGTTTTTT.

This chain joins TRBV7-2 and TRBJ1-2; a possible D gene is TRBD1 (6 bases). CDR3 length: 14 residues. The germline gives CDR1 SGHTA, CDR2 FQGNSA. Trimming took 4 bases from V and 8 from J, leaving 17 bases between them. The CDR3 is CASSSEQGAEGYTF. The CDR3 DNA sequence: TGTGCCAGCAGCTCCGAACAGGGAGCGGAGGGCTACACCTTC.

The V call is TRBV2, the J call TRBJ2-2; 8 bases fit TRBD1. V shed 1 base and J 4 bases; nucleotides not matched to a gene: 5. CDR1 SNHLY and CDR2 FYNNEI come from the germline V gene. The CDR3 runs to 16 residues. CDR3 coding DNA: TGTGCCAGCAGTGAAGTCCCGACAGGGGCCACCGGGGAGCTGTTTTTT. Translated: CASSEVPTGATGELFF.

This chain uses TRBV5-6 with TRBJ2-3, with TRBD2 identical over 12 bases. V gave up 0 bases and J gave up 6 bases; unmatched junction bases: 14. The CDR3 sequence is 19 residues long. CDR1 and CDR2 from the germline V gene are SGHDT and YYEEEE. The CDR3 spells CASSLDVTSGSGGGDTQYF. CDR3 DNA sequence: TGTGCCAGCAGCTTGGATGTGACTAGCGGGAGCGGAGGTGGGGATACGCAGTATTTT.

The count of this clone is one. The rearrangement links TRBV28 to TRBJ1-2; 10 bases line up with TRBD1. From germline, CDR1 is MDHEN and CDR2 SYDVKM. This CDR3 has 20 amino acids. V lost 4 bases to trimming and J lost 5 bases; unmatched junction nucleotides: 22. The CDR3 region has the DNA TGTGCCAGCAGTTCCGCGCTTGGTACGGGAAGACCGGGACAGGGGTATGGCTACACCTTC. It specifies CASSSALGTGRPGQGYGYTF.

For the CDR3, the DNA is TGTGCCAGCAGCTTGACAGCCACGAACACCGGGGAGCTGTTTTTT. It specifies CASSLTATNTGELFF. V is TRBV5-4 and J is TRBJ2-2; D is uncertain. The germline V gene has CDR1 SGHNT and CDR2 YYREEE (reference sequence). The CDR3 is 15 residues long. V was shortened by 1 base and J by 0 bases, with 7 bases between the two germline ends.

V and J are TRBV7-2 and TRBJ2-1; D may be TRBD1 (6 bases). The CDR3 consists of 14 residues. With 5 bases removed from V and 7 bases from J, the gap between germline ends came to 15 bases. Germline assignment: CDR1 SGHTA and CDR2 FQGNSA. The CDR3 spells CASSRREGVNEQFF. The CDR3 region has the DNA TGTGCCAGCAGCCGTCGAGAGGGGGTGAATGAGCAGTTCTTC.

The V and J genes are TRBV18 and TRBJ2-7; perhaps TRBD2 as D (5 bases). This CDR3 is 14 amino acids long. CDR1 and CDR2 (germline): KGHSH, LQKENI. V gave up 2 bases and J gave up 2 bases, with 10 bases separating them. The CDR3 region is CASSPTAVTYEQYF. DNA for the CDR3: TGTGCCAGCTCACCAACAGCGGTGACCTACGAGCAGTACTTC.

In its sample, this clone was seen once. The chain carries TRBV19 and TRBJ1-6, with TRBD1 as a possible D gene (5 bases). The germline V gene has CDR1 LNHDA and CDR2 SQIVND (reference sequence). V gave up 3 bases and J gave up 0 bases, with 9 bases separating them. The CDR3 runs 16 residues. As DNA, the CDR3 is TGTGCCAGTAGTATCGACAGAAGCTCCTATAATTCACCCCTCCACTTT. It specifies CASSIDRSSYNSPLHF.

This clone was found a few times. The chain is built from TRBV5-4 and TRBJ2-3; D might be TRBD1 (5 bases). The CDR3 is 17 residues long. The germline CDR1 and CDR2 sequences are SGHNT and YYREEE (reference sequence). Deletions cut 3 bases from V and 0 bases from J, with 17 bases between. CDR3 nucleotides: TGTGCCAGCAGCTCACCGTTGGGGCTATTAAGCACAGATACGCAGTATTTT. Residues: CASSSPLGLLSTDTQYF.

The CDR3 DNA sequence: TGTGCCAGCAGCCTAGGGACAGGGAGTCGTTCGCTATCAGATACGCAGTATTTT. Protein: CASSLGTGSRSLSDTQYF. This chain joins TRBV7-8 and TRBJ2-3; 9 nucleotides line up with TRBD1. Germline CDR1 SGHVS, CDR2 FQNEAQ. Losses at the gene ends were 5 bases for V and 4 bases for J; bases not matched to a gene: 16. This CDR3 is built from 18 residues.

The rearrangement joins TRBV27 to TRBJ1-2, with 11 bases matching TRBD1. The junction had 5 bases not matched to a gene; V was cut back by 7 bases and J by 7 bases. The CDR3 contains 13 residues. CDR1 MNHEY and CDR2 SMNVEV come from the germline V gene (reference sequence). CDR3 residues: CASKGQGVAGYTF. The CDR3, as DNA: TGTGCCAGCAAGGGACAGGGGGTCGCTGGCTACACCTTC.

This clone was seen a handful of times. The V and J genes are TRBV7-9 and TRBJ2-7, with D unresolved. Germline V gene data show CDR1 as SEHNR and CDR2 as FQNEAQ (reference sequence). The CDR3 has 12 amino acids. V shed 5 bases and J shed 3 bases, with 8 bases lying between them. The CDR3 here is CASSRQDYEQYF. The CDR3 DNA sequence: TGTGCCAGCAGCCGGCAGGACTACGAGCAGTACTTC. The full variable domain, its missing parts supplied by reference TRBV7-9 and TRBJ2-7, is DTGVSQNPRHKITKRGQNVTFRCDPISEHNRLYWYRQTLGQGPEFLTYFQNEAQLEKSRLLSDRFSAERPKGSFSTLEIQRTEQGDSAMYLCASSRQDYEQYFGPGTRLTVT.

This chain links TRBV6-2 or TRBV6-3 with TRBJ1-4; TRBD1 is a possible D gene (5 bases). Between the trimmed V and J ends, which lost 0 bases and 7 bases, there was a span of 12 bases. Per germline, CDR1 MNHEY and CDR2 SVGEGT. This CDR3 spans 15 amino acids. CDR3 loop: CASSYSPDGGEKLFF. CDR3 DNA sequence: TGTGCCAGCAGTTACTCTCCGGACGGGGGTGAAAAACTGTTTTTT.

J is TRBJ2-1 and V is TRBV19, with 7 nucleotides matching TRBD2. Germline lookup yields CDR1 LNHDA and CDR2 SQIVND (reference sequence). Germline trimming cut 5 bases from V and 6 bases from J; bases unmatched to any gene: 13. The CDR3 has 16 residues. CDR3: CASSVAGTTPSNEQFF. CDR3 bases: TGTGCCAGTAGTGTTGCCGGGACTACACCCTCCAATGAGCAGTTCTTC.

The chain is built from TRBV13 and TRBJ2-1; 8 bases are shared with TRBD2. The germline V gene encodes CDR1 PRHDT and CDR2 FYEKMQ (reference sequence). The CDR3 has 15 amino acids. V lost 4 bases and J lost 3; bases outside the gene matches: 5. The CDR3 is CASSSFSGDYNEQFF. The CDR3 coding sequence is TGTGCCAGCAGCTCCTTTAGCGGGGACTACAATGAGCAGTTCTTC.

This chain uses TRBV19 with TRBJ1-5; 9 bases are a match to TRBD1. The CDR3 consists of 13 residues. CDR1 LNHDA and CDR2 SQIVND come from the germline V gene (reference sequence). Unmatched junction bases numbered 12, after V lost 6 bases and J lost 15 bases. The CDR3 protein is CASRGQGNQPGHF. The CDR3, as DNA: TGTGCCAGTAGGGGACAGGGCAATCAGCCGGGGCATTTT.

This chain joins TRBV20-1 and TRBJ1-2; D is undetermined. The germline CDR1 and CDR2 sequences are DFQATT and SNEGSKA (reference sequence). Trimming removed 4 bases from V and 2 bases from J, with 5 bases in between. The CDR3 length is 11 residues. In DNA form, the CDR3 reads TGCAGTGCTAAAGCGAACTATGGCTACACCTTC. It translates to CSAKANYGYTF.

J is TRBJ2-5 and V is TRBV28; no firm D call. The V end was cut by 3 bases, the J end by 5 bases, with 7 bases between. The CDR3 is 12 amino acids. CDR1 is MDHEN and CDR2 is SYDVKM in the germline V gene. This CDR3 is CASSFPRETQYF. The CDR3 DNA follows: TGTGCCAGCAGTTTCCCCCGGGAGACCCAGTACTTC.

This chain uses TRBV7-9 with TRBJ1-1; no reliable D call. Trimming pared 3 bases from V and 1 base from J, leaving 12 bases between. The V gene's germline CDR1 is SEHNR and CDR2 FQNEAQ (reference sequence). CDR3 length: 15 residues. The CDR3, as DNA: TGTGCCAGCAGCTTCCCCAGTTTGCCGAACACTGAAGCTTTCTTT. It yields the protein CASSFPSLPNTEAFF.

The chain joins TRBV3-1 (or the pseudogene TRBV3-2) to TRBJ2-1; D might be TRBD2 (6 bases). Trimming took 6 bases from V and 7 from J, leaving 22 bases between them. CDR3 length equals 16 residues. Germline CDR1 LGHDT, CDR2 YNNKEL (reference sequence). The CDR3, as DNA: TGTGCCAGCAGGCCCGGATCCGGGACTTTTCCAAATGAGCAGTTCTTC. As protein: CASRPGSGTFPNEQFF.

The chain combines TRBV14 with TRBJ2-2, with D possibly TRBD1 on 5 matching bases. Germline V gene data show CDR1 as SGHDN and CDR2 as FVKESK. This CDR3 region has 19 residues. The V and J ends lost 0 bases and 1 base respectively, with 18 bases between them. CDR3 residues: CASSQDRVWGRMNTGELFF. The CDR3 nucleotides are TGTGCCAGCAGCCAAGATCGTGTCTGGGGCAGGATGAACACCGGGGAGCTGTTTTTT.